The 21 T cell receptor beta chains presented below share a single source sample, sequenced in a study of OX40 agonist ivuxolimab in advanced cancers. Profiled with immunoSEQ multiplex PCR; TCRdb holds only in-frame clones, not every one. Among some 60,000 clones listed, around 87% were seen once. The sample consisted of CD4+ or CD8+ T cells sorted from blood, taken in a trial of the OX40 agonist ivuxolimab. The receptors come from an adult with an advanced solid tumor such as melanoma, head and neck, liver or kidney cancer.

The chain uses TRBV7-2 and TRBJ1-5; perhaps TRBD1 as D (5 bases). Per germline, CDR1 SGHTA and CDR2 FQGNSA. The CDR3 spans 15 residues. The germline V and J ends were trimmed by 0 bases and 7 bases, with 13 bases remaining between them. The CDR3 DNA sequence: TGTGCCAGCAGCTTAGCTGGCAGGGTCCGACAGCCCCAGCATTTT. Residues: CASSLAGRVRQPQHF.

V gene TRBV6-5 combines with J gene TRBJ1-1, with D perhaps matching TRBD1 (6 bases). Trimming left V 6 bases short and J 6 bases short, with 14 bases between. CDR1 MNHEY and CDR2 SVGAGI come from the germline V gene. This CDR3 is 13 amino acids long. The DNA of the CDR3 is TGTGCCAGCAGCCCTACAGGGTTCTCTGAAGCTTTCTTT. As protein: CASSPTGFSEAFF.

The chain employs TRBV7-9 and TRBJ1-5; maybe TRBD1 (5 bases). Germline-derived CDR1 and CDR2 are SEHNR and FQNEAQ (reference sequence). CDR3 length equals 15 residues. V lost 7 bases and J 2 bases, leaving 15 bases between the germline ends. The CDR3 loop reads CASTTPSGGNQPQHF. The CDR3 nucleotides are TGTGCCAGCACCACTCCCTCGGGGGGCAATCAGCCCCAGCATTTT. Combining the CDR3 with reference TRBV7-9 and TRBJ1-5 gives the whole variable domain DTGVSQNPRHKITKRGQNVTFRCDPISEHNRLYWYRQTLGQGPEFLTYFQNEAQLEKSRLLSDRFSAERPKGSFSTLEIQRTEQGDSAMYLCASTTPSGGNQPQHFGDGTRLSIL.

The CDR3 bases are TGCGCCAGCAGCTTTGGGGGCATAGAAGAGACCCAGTACTTC. Translation: CASSFGGIEETQYF. The chain has TRBV5-1 and TRBJ2-5; maybe TRBD1 (6 bases). The CDR3 has 14 residues. The V and J ends lost 2 bases and 3 bases respectively, with 11 bases between them. CDR1 is SGHRS and CDR2 is YFSETQ in the germline V gene.

The chain joins TRBV5-4 to TRBJ2-2; 8 positions match TRBD2. The CDR3 extends over 16 amino acids. Germline V CDR1 and CDR2: SGHNT, YYREEE (reference sequence). Trimming cost V 1 base and J 2 bases; bases outside gene matches: 4. The CDR3 sequence: CASSLKAGANTGELFF. The CDR3 nucleotides are TGTGCCAGCAGCTTGAAAGCGGGAGCAAACACCGGGGAGCTGTTTTTT.

The rearrangement links TRBV28 to TRBJ1-1; 11 nucleotides line up with TRBD1. This CDR3 is 15 amino acids long. J was trimmed by 6 bases and V by 6 bases; bases with no gene match: 9. Per germline, CDR1 MDHEN and CDR2 SYDVKM. CDR3 DNA sequence: TGTGCCAGCAGACCCCTGGACAGGGGGCGACCTGAAGCTTTCTTT. Translated, it gives CASRPLDRGRPEAFF.

The rearrangement uses TRBV2 and TRBJ1-4; TRBD1 might be the D (5 bases). The CDR3 length is 15 residues. Trimming shortened V by 7 bases and J by 1 base, and 13 bases separated the two germline ends. From germline, CDR1 is SNHLY and CDR2 FYNNEI. The CDR3 DNA sequence: TGTGCCAGCATGCGGGGGGTTGTAACTAATGAAAAACTGTTTTTT. Amino acid sequence: CASMRGVVTNEKLFF.

This chain joins TRBV5-1 and TRBJ1-6; D may be TRBD1 (5 bases). With 4 bases removed from V and 7 bases from J, the gap between germline ends came to 12 bases. The CDR3 is made up of 14 amino acids. The germline V gene encodes CDR1 SGHRS and CDR2 YFSETQ. The chain's CDR3 is CASSPGTANSPLHF. In nucleotides, the CDR3 is TGCGCCAGCAGCCCCGGGACCGCCAATTCACCCCTCCACTTT.

Of note for this clone: A junction end diverges from the germline sequence, so it may reflect a read error. The chain recombines TRBV15 with TRBJ2-5; 8 bases fit TRBD1. CDR1 and CDR2 (germline): LNHNV, YYDKDF (reference sequence). The length of the CDR3 is 13 residues. The CDR3 spells CATSGDRGETQYF. The CDR3 DNA sequence: TGTGCCACCAGCGGAGACAGGGGTGAGACCCAGTACTTC.

This sequence joins TRBV6-5 and TRBJ1-2; no definite D call. CDR3 size: 14 residues. Between the trimmed V and J ends, which lost 0 bases and 2 bases, there was a span of 7 bases. Germline CDR1 reads MNHEY; CDR2 reads SVGAGI. Written as DNA, the CDR3 is TGTGCCAGCAGTTACTCTTCCAGAAACTATGGCTACACCTTC. It specifies CASSYSSRNYGYTF.

The chain recombines TRBV6-5 with TRBJ2-5; TRBD1 matches 7 bases. The V gene end was trimmed by 7 bases and the J gene end by 4 bases; junction bases not matched to a gene: 9. Looked up from germline, CDR1 is MNHEY and CDR2 is SVGAGI. There are 14 residues in the CDR3. The CDR3 DNA follows: TGTGCCAGCAAGGGGGCGAGAAACCGAGAGACCCAGTACTTC. This codes for CASKGARNRETQYF.

The J gene is TRBJ2-5, the V gene TRBV7-9, with D perhaps TRBD2 (5 bases). Germline V gives CDR1 SEHNR, CDR2 FQNEAQ (reference sequence). Trimming pared 4 bases from V and 5 bases from J, leaving 14 bases between. This CDR3 has 14 residues. CDR3 in DNA: TGTGCCAGCAGCTCATACACTAGTTTGGAGACCCAGTACTTC. This codes for CASSSYTSLETQYF.

This clone was seen only a few times. The chain is built from TRBV29-1 and TRBJ1-1, with 10 bases identical to TRBD1. J lost 3 bases, V lost 7 bases, and 5 bases had no gene match. The CDR3 is 13 amino acids. Germline loops: CDR1 SQVTM, CDR2 ANQGSEA. The CDR3 loop reads CSAGTGDYTEAFF. The DNA of the CDR3 is TGCAGCGCCGGGACAGGGGATTACACTGAAGCTTTCTTT.

The rearrangement joins TRBV15 to TRBJ2-7; D is possibly TRBD2 (6 bases). The CDR3 is 12 residues long. V was pared by 5 bases and J by 6 bases, with 11 bases between. Per germline, CDR1 LNHNV and CDR2 YYDKDF (reference sequence). CDR3 region: CATSRDFGEQYF. The CDR3 DNA sequence: TGTGCCACCAGCCGGGACTTTGGCGAGCAGTACTTC.

A few counts support this clone. The CDR3 DNA follows: TGTGCCAGCAGGACGAGCGGGAGTCAGGGTGAGCAGTTCTTC. Protein product: CASRTSGSQGEQFF. The rearrangement uses TRBV14 and TRBJ2-1, with 8 bases that match TRBD2. CDR3 length equals 14 residues. Per the germline V gene, CDR1 is SGHDN and CDR2 is FVKESK. The ends lost 6 bases at V and 9 bases at J; junction bases unmatched: 10.

The gene calls are TRBV4-2 and TRBJ2-5; 8 nucleotides agree with TRBD1. The V and J ends lost 4 bases and 4 bases, in that order; junction bases with no gene match: 2. The CDR3 extends over 13 amino acids. Germline CDR1 LGHNA, CDR2 YNFKEQ. The CDR3 sequence: CASSRQGRETQYF. The CDR3 nucleotides are TGTGCCAGCAGCCGACAGGGGCGAGAGACCCAGTACTTC.

This chain's CDR3 is CASSPETEYGYTF. For the CDR3, the DNA is TGTGCCAGCTCACCGGAAACGGAGTATGGCTACACCTTC. V and J are TRBV18 and TRBJ1-2, with D unclear. CDR1 is KGHSH and CDR2 is LQKENI in the germline V gene. The CDR3 length is 13 residues. V was cut by 3 bases and J by 5 bases, with 10 bases left in between.

This clone was detected once. V gene TRBV11-3 combines with J gene TRBJ2-1, with TRBD2 matching 8 bases. The germline V gene encodes CDR1 SGHNT and CDR2 YENEEA. V shed 5 bases and J 2 bases; nucleotides not matched to a gene: 5. This CDR3 spans 15 amino acids. For the CDR3, the DNA is TGTGCCAGCAGCGCATTACTAGCGGCCTACAATGAGCAGTTCTTC. It translates to CASSALLAAYNEQFF. The variable domain in full, completed from reference TRBV11-3 and TRBJ2-1, reads EAGVVQSPRYKIIEKKQPVAFWCNPISGHNTLYWYLQNLGQGPELLIRYENEEAVDDSQLPKDRFSAERLKGVDSTLKIQPAELGDSAVYLCASSALLAAYNEQFFGPGTRLTVL.

This clone has only a few counts. V usage is TRBV15 and J usage is TRBJ1-1, with 9 nucleotides matching TRBD1. J lost 5 bases, V lost 1 base, and 5 bases had no gene match. This CDR3 is built from 15 residues. Germline V lookup: CDR1 LNHNV, CDR2 YYDKDF (reference sequence). The CDR3 region has the DNA TGTGCCACCAGCAGAGGTACAGGGGGCATGACTGAAGCTTTCTTT. Its protein is CATSRGTGGMTEAFF.

This clone was recorded only once. The chain combines TRBV21-1 with TRBJ2-6; TRBD2 reflects the table's D call only, with no check against the DNA. TRBV21-1 has pseudogene status. The CDR3 runs to 17 residues. Here the CDR3 DNA reads TGTGCCAGCAGCAAAGAGAGGGTTCCCTCTGGGGCCAACGTCCTGACTTTC. Protein: CASSKERVPSGANVLTF.

The V and J genes are TRBV18 and TRBJ2-5; D is possibly TRBD2 (6 bases). V lost 1 base, J lost 4 bases, and 10 bases lay in between. In germline, CDR1 is KGHSH, CDR2 LQKENI. This CDR3 has 14 amino acids. The CDR3 coding sequence is TGTGCCAGCTCACCACGGGCGGGGTTAGAGACCCAGTACTTC. Encoded protein: CASSPRAGLETQYF.